Presented here are 10 T cell receptor beta chains from one specimen sequenced in a study of T cell responses to AZD1222 COVID-19 vaccine. Measured with immunoSEQ multiplex PCR; TCRdb has only the in-frame clones, and not every one. Seen here are 90,000 to 110,000 clones, 80% to 90% observed once, and the top ten hold roughly 45%. Sequencing used peripheral blood, obtained 28 days after the second AZD1222 dose. These receptors were obtained from an adult who received the AZD1222 COVID-19 vaccine.

V usage is TRBV11-2 and J usage is TRBJ2-1; 10 bases are shared with TRBD2. CDR1 and CDR2 from the germline V gene are SGHAT and FQNNGV. The CDR3 is 15 amino acids. After removal of 6 bases from V and 7 bases from J, the junction contained 9 bases not matched to a gene. For the CDR3, the DNA is TGTGCCAGCAGTCAGCTTAGCGGGAGGCGTAATGAGCAGTTCTTC. Its protein is CASSQLSGRRNEQFF.

J is TRBJ1-6 and V is TRBV30; no definite D call. The CDR3 extends over 12 amino acids. V lost 0 bases and J 9 bases, leaving 6 bases between the germline ends. From germline, CDR1 is GTSNPN and CDR2 SVGIG (reference sequence). In nucleotides, the CDR3 is TGTGCCTGGAGTGTACTAAGTTCACCCCTCCACTTT. It specifies CAWSVLSSPLHF.

V usage is TRBV30 and J usage is TRBJ1-1; D is ambiguous. The germline V gene has CDR1 GTSNPN and CDR2 SVGIG (reference sequence). The V end was cut by 2 bases, the J end by 5 bases, with 9 bases between. The CDR3 runs 12 residues. CDR3 in amino acids: CAWSQQLTEAFF. In DNA, the CDR3 is TGTGCCTGGAGTCAGCAATTGACTGAAGCTTTCTTT.

The rearrangement links TRBV7-9 to TRBJ2-1, with TRBD1 matching over 7 bases. CDR3 size: 15 residues. Trimming cost V 5 bases and J 10 bases; bases outside gene matches: 14. Germline V lookup: CDR1 SEHNR, CDR2 FQNEAQ (reference sequence). CDR3 amino acids: CASSRDRDSLEEQFF. CDR3 bases: TGTGCCAGCAGCCGAGACAGGGATTCACTCGAAGAGCAGTTCTTC. Supplemented by reference TRBV7-9 and TRBJ2-1, the full variable domain reads DTGVSQNPRHKITKRGQNVTFRCDPISEHNRLYWYRQTLGQGPEFLTYFQNEAQLEKSRLLSDRFSAERPKGSFSTLEIQRTEQGDSAMYLCASSRDRDSLEEQFFGPGTRLTVL.

The gene calls are TRBV28 and TRBJ1-5, with 7 bases that match TRBD1. Germline loops: CDR1 MDHEN, CDR2 SYDVKM. CDR3 size: 14 residues. The V gene end was trimmed by 9 bases and the J gene end by 0 bases; junction bases not matched to a gene: 5. The CDR3 DNA follows: TGTGCCAGTACCAGGGGGTATAGCAATCAGCCCCAGCATTTT. The encoded protein is CASTRGYSNQPQHF.

The V call is TRBV4-3, the J call TRBJ2-3; 12 nucleotides line up with TRBD2. This CDR3 contains 17 residues. CDR1 and CDR2 (germline): LGHNA, YSLEER. J gave up 4 bases and V 3 bases, and 8 bases lay outside the gene matches. CDR3 in amino acids: CASSHLVGLAGPDTQYF. The DNA for the CDR3 is TGCGCCAGCAGCCACCTAGTAGGACTAGCGGGACCAGATACGCAGTATTTT.

This clone was found a few times. The rearrangement joins TRBV28 to TRBJ2-1, with 8 bases matching TRBD2. The CDR3 consists of 16 residues. The ends lost 1 base at V and 4 bases at J; junction bases unmatched: 6. Germline V lookup: CDR1 MDHEN, CDR2 SYDVKM. CDR3 bases: TGTGCCAGCAGTTTATTGGCGGGAGGCCTATACAATGAGCAGTTCTTC. This encodes CASSLLAGGLYNEQFF.

The rearrangement links TRBV13 to TRBJ2-5, with D unresolved. CDR3 size: 12 residues. CDR1 is PRHDT and CDR2 is FYEKMQ in the germline V gene (reference sequence). V lost 5 bases and J lost 1, with 5 bases in between. The CDR3 loop reads CASSRFQETQYF. As DNA, the CDR3 is TGTGCCAGCAGCAGATTCCAAGAGACCCAGTACTTC. The complete variable domain, with remaining parts taken from reference TRBV13 and TRBJ2-5, reads AAGVIQSPRHLIKEKRETATLKCYPIPRHDTVYWYQQGPGQDPQFLISFYEKMQSDKGSIPDRFSAQQFSDYHSELNMSSLELGDSALYFCASSRFQETQYFGPGTRLLVL.

This chain links TRBV6-5 with TRBJ2-1, with D uncertain. V was cut by 2 bases and J by 0 bases, with 8 bases left in between. The CDR3 is made up of 15 amino acids. CDR1 is MNHEY and CDR2 is SVGAGI in the germline V gene. The CDR3 protein is CASSYDKSSYNEQFF. The DNA of the CDR3 is TGTGCCAGCAGTTACGACAAGAGCTCCTACAATGAGCAGTTCTTC.

This chain links TRBV6-2 or TRBV6-3 with TRBJ2-1; perhaps TRBD2 as D (6 bases). V lost 4 bases and J lost 6, with 16 bases in between. Germline CDR1 and CDR2: MNHEY and SVGEGT. The CDR3 extends over 15 amino acids. The CDR3 DNA reads as TGTGCCAGCAGTTCCGGGCCCGGGAGATTCAATGAGCAGTTCTTC. Translated, it gives CASSSGPGRFNEQFF.